These 28 T cell receptor beta chains originate from one sample sequenced in a study of T cell responses to AZD1222 COVID-19 vaccine. Some clones are missing from TCRdb's copy, which holds only in-frame ones; the method was immunoSEQ multiplex PCR. The sample consists of under 110,000 clones, roughly 86% of them appearing once. The sequencing here drew on peripheral blood, taken 28 days after the second AZD1222 dose. Receptor source: an adult who received the AZD1222 COVID-19 vaccine.

The chain employs TRBV7-9 and TRBJ1-1; a weak D match, TRBD1 (5 bases). Trimming stripped 3 bases from V and 11 bases from J, with 19 bases between. This CDR3 is 14 amino acids long. Germline V CDR1 and CDR2: SEHNR, FQNEAQ (reference sequence). The CDR3 nucleotides read TGTGCCAGCAGCTTTACCCTCCGGGACCCAGGGGCTTTCTTT. Protein: CASSFTLRDPGAFF.

The rearrangement joins TRBV19 to TRBJ1-5; D gene unclear. Germline-derived CDR1 and CDR2 are LNHDA and SQIVND (reference sequence). The germline V and J ends were trimmed by 2 bases and 3 bases, with 17 bases remaining between them. CDR3 length: 17 residues. The CDR3 sequence: CASSILVGAGVNQPQHF. CDR3 bases: TGTGCCAGTAGTATATTGGTCGGAGCGGGTGTCAATCAGCCCCAGCATTTT.

This clone was detected once. The rearrangement links TRBV28 to TRBJ2-2, with 11 bases identical to TRBD2. The germline CDR1 and CDR2 sequences are MDHEN and SYDVKM. The CDR3 runs 17 residues. The junction had 4 bases not matched to a gene; V was cut back by 2 bases and J by 2 bases. The CDR3: CASSLGLAGGNTGELFF. The CDR3 nucleotides read TGTGCCAGCAGTTTAGGGCTAGCGGGAGGAAACACCGGGGAGCTGTTTTTT.

The table lists this clone with a count of one. The chain uses TRBV7-9 and TRBJ2-7; the D gene is possibly TRBD2 (6 bases). The V end lost 5 bases, the J end lost 2 bases, and 16 bases lay between the germline ends. Germline assignment: CDR1 SEHNR and CDR2 FQNEAQ (reference sequence). The CDR3 contains 15 residues. CDR3 nucleotides: TGTGCCAGCAGCCTACCTCGGAGGGGAGCCTACGAGCAGTACTTC. Translation gives CASSLPRRGAYEQYF.

This chain links TRBV9 with TRBJ2-7; 9 positions agree with TRBD1. Germline V gives CDR1 SGDLS, CDR2 YYNGEE. V shed 3 bases, J shed 2 bases, and the junction held 6 bases outside the gene matches. The CDR3 runs to 15 residues. The CDR3 sequence: CASSAGTGSPYEQYF. The CDR3 coding sequence is TGTGCCAGCAGCGCCGGGACAGGGTCTCCCTACGAGCAGTACTTC.

This rearrangement joins TRBV20-1 to TRBJ2-2; the D is unclear. Per the germline V gene, CDR1 is DFQATT and CDR2 is SNEGSKA (reference sequence). V lost 3 bases to trimming and J lost 5 bases, with 10 bases between them. The CDR3 is made up of 13 amino acids. The CDR3 region has the DNA TGCAGTGCTAGTGGAGACGTGACCGGGGAGCTGTTTTTT. It translates to CSASGDVTGELFF.

The J gene is TRBJ1-1, the V gene TRBV15; D call uncertain. In germline, CDR1 is LNHNV, CDR2 YYDKDF (reference sequence). This CDR3 spans 16 amino acids. Trimming shortened V by 8 bases and J by 0 bases, and 19 bases separated the two germline ends. As DNA, the CDR3 is TGTGCCACCCGCGGGTCGGCCGGCCGGATGAACACTGAAGCTTTCTTT. Translated, it gives CATRGSAGRMNTEAFF.

The J gene is TRBJ2-5, the V gene TRBV2; D gene unclear. Between the trimmed V and J ends, which lost 2 bases and 5 bases, there was a span of 6 bases. CDR1 is SNHLY, CDR2 FYNNEI, per germline. This CDR3 region has 12 residues. Here the CDR3 DNA reads TGTGCCAGCAGTGAAACGTGGGAGACCCAGTACTTC. Protein product: CASSETWETQYF.

J is TRBJ2-7 and V is TRBV29-1; 7 bases are a match to TRBD1. Looked up from germline, CDR1 is SQVTM and CDR2 is ANQGSEA. With 4 bases clipped from V and 2 bases from J, the junction kept 2 bases outside the gene matches. The CDR3 is 12 residues long. The CDR3 is CSVGQGTYEQYF. As DNA, the CDR3 is TGCAGCGTTGGACAGGGAACCTACGAGCAGTACTTC.

The chain has TRBV5-1 and TRBJ2-1; D not resolved. Germline V gene data show CDR1 as SGHRS and CDR2 as YFSETQ. V was cut by 6 bases and J by 2 bases, with 12 bases left in between. The CDR3 length is 14 residues. The CDR3 protein is CASTLSLPYNEQFF. The CDR3 bases are TGCGCCAGCACCCTTAGTCTACCCTACAATGAGCAGTTCTTC.

The chain is built from TRBV6-5 and TRBJ2-2; D not resolved. V gave up 2 bases and J gave up 2 bases, with 6 bases separating them. The germline V gene has CDR1 MNHEY and CDR2 SVGAGI. The CDR3 length is 14 residues. This CDR3 reads CASSYDVNTGELFF. The CDR3 nucleotides are TGTGCCAGCAGTTACGACGTTAACACCGGGGAGCTGTTTTTT.

This clone was seen once. This chain joins TRBV28 and TRBJ2-3, with D possibly TRBD2 on 6 matching bases. Germline V gene lookup returns CDR1 MDHEN and CDR2 SYDVKM. The CDR3 extends over 15 amino acids. Trimming shortened V by 2 bases and J by 4 bases, and 13 bases separated the two germline ends. The CDR3 region is CASSLGAEGADTQYF. The CDR3 region has the DNA TGTGCCAGCAGTTTAGGGGCGGAGGGAGCAGATACGCAGTATTTT.

V and J are TRBV10-3 and TRBJ1-2; 10 bases line up with TRBD1. The CDR3 consists of 14 residues. J gave up 2 bases and V 10 bases, and 7 bases lay outside the gene matches. Germline CDR1 ENHRY, CDR2 SYGVKD. In nucleotides, the CDR3 is TGTGCCACCCGAGACAGGGGGCAGAACTATGGCTACACCTTC. This sequence encodes CATRDRGQNYGYTF.

This clone turned up a few times. This chain connects TRBV11-3 to TRBJ1-1, with a possible D match to TRBD1 (5 bases). Trimming pared 5 bases from V and 1 base from J, leaving 8 bases between. Per germline, CDR1 SGHNT and CDR2 YENEEA. This CDR3 has 13 residues. Here the CDR3 reads CASSARENTEAFF. Here the CDR3 DNA reads TGTGCCAGCAGCGCCAGGGAGAACACTGAAGCTTTCTTT. The full variable domain, completed using reference TRBV11-3 and TRBJ1-1, is EAGVVQSPRYKIIEKKQPVAFWCNPISGHNTLYWYLQNLGQGPELLIRYENEEAVDDSQLPKDRFSAERLKGVDSTLKIQPAELGDSAVYLCASSARENTEAFFGQGTRLTVV.

The chain is built from TRBV6-5 and TRBJ2-7; 12 bases are a match to TRBD1. Germline trimming cut 6 bases from V and 5 bases from J; bases unmatched to any gene: 5. Germline lookup yields CDR1 MNHEY and CDR2 SVGAGI. This CDR3 is built from 14 residues. The CDR3 loop is CASRSGQGANEQYF. The CDR3 DNA is TGTGCCAGCAGGTCGGGACAGGGGGCTAACGAGCAGTACTTC.

The genes are TRBV7-9 and TRBJ1-5, with a tentative D call TRBD1 (5 bases). The CDR3 contains 13 residues. Germline V lookup: CDR1 SEHNR, CDR2 FQNEAQ (reference sequence). V lost 5 bases to trimming and J lost 7 bases, with 12 bases between them. CDR3 loop: CASSPTGYQPQHF. CDR3 bases: TGTGCCAGCAGCCCAACAGGTTACCAGCCCCAGCATTTT.

This clone was observed a few times. The genes are TRBV10-3 and TRBJ1-4, with 8 nucleotides matching TRBD1. The trim removed 2 bases at V and 0 bases at J, leaving 2 bases unmatched. In germline, CDR1 is ENHRY, CDR2 SYGVKD. CDR3 length: 16 amino acids. The CDR3 protein is CAISENRGSTNEKLFF. The DNA of the CDR3 is TGTGCCATCAGTGAGAACAGGGGGTCAACTAATGAAAAACTGTTTTTT.

V usage is TRBV5-1 and J usage is TRBJ1-2; D gene ambiguous. Germline CDR1 is SGHRS and CDR2 is YFSETQ. The CDR3 loop spans 11 amino acids. V gave up 5 bases and J gave up 4 bases, with 6 bases separating them. The CDR3 here is CASRASYGYTF. CDR3 in DNA: TGCGCCAGCAGAGCCAGCTATGGCTACACCTTC.

The chain has TRBV3-1 (or the pseudogene TRBV3-2) and TRBJ1-5, with D uncertain. V dropped 2 bases and J dropped 4 bases, with 3 bases sitting between them. This CDR3 has 12 amino acids. The germline CDR1 and CDR2 sequences are LGHDT and YNNKEL (reference sequence). CDR3 nucleotides: TGTGCCAGCAGCCAACCTAATCAGCCCCAGCATTTT. Translating it yields CASSQPNQPQHF.

V gene TRBV19 combines with J gene TRBJ2-3; 9 positions agree with TRBD2. V trimming: 3 bases; J trimming: 2 bases; junction bases outside the gene matches: 3. The germline V gene has CDR1 LNHDA and CDR2 SQIVND (reference sequence). The CDR3 sequence is 15 residues long. DNA for the CDR3: TGTGCCAGTAGTATCCTAGCGGGACCCACAGATACGCAGTATTTT. Translating gives CASSILAGPTDTQYF.

This chain links TRBV5-1 with TRBJ2-7; 13 positions agree with TRBD2. J lost 3 bases, V lost 3 bases, and 3 bases had no gene match. From germline, CDR1 is SGHRS and CDR2 YFSETQ. The CDR3 spans 15 residues. CDR3 region: CASSSGLAGDYEQYF. CDR3 DNA sequence: TGCGCCAGCAGCTCCGGACTAGCGGGGGACTACGAGCAGTACTTC.

In nucleotides, the CDR3 is TGTGCCAGTAGTCCGGGACAGGGGGCCGCTAACTATGGCTACACCTTC. Its translation is CASSPGQGAANYGYTF. This chain uses TRBV19 with TRBJ1-2, with TRBD1 matching over 12 bases. CDR1 and CDR2 (germline): LNHDA, SQIVND (reference sequence). The junction had 4 bases not matched to a gene; V was cut back by 5 bases and J by 0 bases. This CDR3 has 16 residues.

This chain links TRBV6-6 with TRBJ1-1; D is ambiguous. The CDR3 sequence is 13 residues long. Looked up from germline, CDR1 is MNHNY and CDR2 is SVGAGI (reference sequence). The ends were cut back, 0 bases at V and 11 bases at J, with 13 bases in the middle. The CDR3 here is CASSYSSPFGAFF. In DNA, the CDR3 is TGTGCCAGCAGTTACTCGAGTCCTTTTGGTGCTTTCTTT.

This chain uses TRBV9 with TRBJ1-4, with 7 bases lining up with TRBD1. Germline trimming cut 2 bases from V and 4 bases from J; bases unmatched to any gene: 5. The germline CDR1 and CDR2 sequences are SGDLS and YYNGEE. The CDR3 sequence is 15 residues long. In DNA, the CDR3 is TGTGCCAGCAGCGTCCGGGACAGCTATAATGAAAAACTGTTTTTT. Translation gives CASSVRDSYNEKLFF.

This clone was recorded once. The CDR3 nucleotides read TGTGCCAGCAGCCCACCAAGCGGAGGCCTGGTCTACGAGCAGTACTTC. Its protein is CASSPPSGGLVYEQYF. The V call is TRBV28, the J call TRBJ2-7; the D gene is possibly TRBD2 (5 bases). Germline assignment: CDR1 MDHEN and CDR2 SYDVKM. V shed 6 bases and J shed 3 bases, with 21 bases lying between them. The CDR3 has 16 residues.

This clone was detected a few times. V usage is TRBV20-1 and J usage is TRBJ2-3; 12 positions agree with TRBD1. The CDR3 runs to 17 residues. V gave up 3 bases and J gave up 7 bases; unmatched junction bases: 14. The germline gives CDR1 DFQATT, CDR2 SNEGSKA (reference sequence). DNA for the CDR3: TGCAGTGCTAGTGTACCGGTATGGGACAGGGGGCCGTATACGCAGTATTTT. Its protein product is CSASVPVWDRGPYTQYF.

This chain links TRBV24-1 with TRBJ1-2; a possible D gene is TRBD1 (6 bases). Germline-derived CDR1 and CDR2 are KGHDR and SFDVKD. This CDR3 has 13 amino acids. The V gene lost 3 bases and the J gene lost 8 bases, with 12 bases spanning the gap. DNA for the CDR3: TGTGCCACCAGTGATGAGGGGGTGAGGGGCTACACCTTC. It codes for CATSDEGVRGYTF.

CDR3 sequence reads: CASNAPRKGYTF. For the CDR3, the DNA is TGTGCCAGCAATGCCCCGCGGAAAGGCTACACCTTC. This chain uses TRBV2 with TRBJ1-2; D not resolved. The CDR3 spans 12 residues. Germline CDR1 is SNHLY and CDR2 is FYNNEI. V was shortened by 7 bases and J by 8 bases, with 14 bases between the two germline ends.